This paragraph covers one TCR beta chain sequence. This specimen comes from a study of blood T cell repertoires in COVID-19. The overall study: Acute and convalescent COVID-19 samples came from the United States, Italy and Spain.

Assay used: immunoSEQ multiplex PCR; TCRdb lists only in-frame clones, some missing. The data contain approximately 440,000 clones, roughly 87% of them seen just once; the ten biggest clones take up approximately 0.7%. For recovered donors of Cohort 3, there were two negative PCRs, clearance, or symptom resolution. The CDR3 has 13 amino acids. Germline trimming cut 1 base from V and 7 bases from J; bases unmatched to any gene: 3. The V gene's germline CDR1 is SGHAT and CDR2 FQDESV (reference sequence). The chain carries TRBV11-1 and TRBJ2-7; 8 bases match TRBD2. The specimen was PBMCs or T cells enriched from blood (not recorded which). This clonotype was sampled from a woman aged 18-35 years who had recovered from COVID-19. CDR3 residues: CASSLDRLAEQYF. The CDR3 DNA is TGTGCCAGCAGCTTAGATCGACTAGCGGAGCAGTACTTC.